The clone carrying this T cell receptor (beta chain) was seen more than once but under ten times. This entry is derived from a study of early T cells in non-severe SARS-CoV-2 infection. CDR3 length: 17 residues. Germline CDR1 is LGHNA and CDR2 is YNFKEQ. J was trimmed by 4 bases and V by 0 bases; bases with no gene match: 9. Individual cDNA molecules each received unique molecular identifiers attached to them. TCRdb fed the 5' RACE reads into MiXCR, producing one record per CDR3 protein. This table holds more than 75,000 distinct CDR3 sequences, under 15% found once. This clonotype originated in an adult who was a healthcare worker with PCR-confirmed SARS-CoV-2 infection or an uninfected control (not recorded which). The chain joins TRBV4-2 to TRBJ1-2; 9 bases fit TRBD1. Source material: whole blood. CDR3 nucleotide sequence: TGTGCCAGCAGCCAAGAGCTGGGACAGGGTTCCTTCTATGGCTACACCTTC. This encodes CASSQELGQGSFYGYTF.